A selection of T cell receptor beta chains follows, all from one sample in a study of blood T cell repertoires in COVID-19. TCRdb keeps only in-frame clones here, not all; method: immunoSEQ multiplex PCR. The repertoire has some 87,000 clones, over 60% of them found once; the top ten carry roughly 8.2%. The sample consisted of peripheral blood. The source of these receptors is a man aged 45-65 years who had recovered from COVID-19. CDR3s include the opening cysteine and the closing phenylalanine or tryptophan. D genes are given only for firm matches.

V gene: TRBV15
J gene: TRBJ1-6
CDR3 length: 15
D gene: NA
CDR3 protein: CATSRGTLYNSPLHF

V gene: TRBV27
J gene: TRBJ2-1
CDR3 length: 15
D gene: TRBD2
CDR3 protein: CASSFTSGITNEQFF

V gene: TRBV13
J gene: TRBJ1-2
CDR3 length: 14
D gene: TRBD1
CDR3 protein: CASSRRDRDYGYTF

V gene: TRBV2
J gene: TRBJ2-1
CDR3 length: 13
D gene: TRBD1
CDR3 protein: CARQSTGGSEQFF

V gene: TRBV27
J gene: TRBJ1-5
CDR3 length: 15
D gene: TRBD1
CDR3 protein: CASSRKTGEEKPQHF

V gene: TRBV6-4
J gene: TRBJ1-2
CDR3 length: 14
D gene: TRBD1
CDR3 protein: CASSEQQGAKGYTF

V gene: TRBV10-3
J gene: TRBJ1-2
CDR3 length: 15
D gene: NA
CDR3 protein: CAISDPSGERGGYTF

V gene: TRBV11-2
J gene: TRBJ2-3
CDR3 length: 14
D gene: NA
CDR3 protein: CASSLAGGTDTQYF

V gene: TRBV24-1
J gene: TRBJ2-6
CDR3 length: 15
D gene: NA
CDR3 protein: CATSDWQAGANVLTF

V gene: TRBV6-2/TRBV6-3
J gene: TRBJ2-2
CDR3 length: 13
D gene: TRBD2
CDR3 protein: CASSPTSAGELFF

V gene: TRBV28
J gene: TRBJ2-1
CDR3 length: 14
D gene: TRBD2
CDR3 protein: CASRSLAGKNEQFF

V gene: TRBV3-1/TRBV3-2
J gene: TRBJ1-1
CDR3 length: 14
D gene: NA
CDR3 protein: CASSQVYGNTEAFF

V gene: TRBV5-5
J gene: TRBJ2-7
CDR3 length: 15
D gene: TRBD1
CDR3 protein: CASSSGGTGAYEQYF

V gene: TRBV19
J gene: TRBJ2-3
CDR3 length: 14
D gene: NA
CDR3 protein: CASSIDLTLPAQYF

V gene: TRBV2
J gene: TRBJ2-3
CDR3 length: 14
D gene: TRBD2
CDR3 protein: CASRIAGDTDTQYF

V gene: TRBV2
J gene: TRBJ2-1
CDR3 length: 12
D gene: TRBD2
CDR3 protein: CASSEGTSRQFF

V gene: TRBV7-9
J gene: TRBJ2-1
CDR3 length: 12
D gene: TRBD2
CDR3 protein: CASSSLAGVQFF

V gene: TRBV3-1/TRBV3-2
J gene: TRBJ2-7
CDR3 length: 14
D gene: NA
CDR3 protein: CASSPGTYSYEQYF

V gene: TRBV7-2
J gene: TRBJ1-4
CDR3 length: 16
D gene: NA
CDR3 protein: CASSLAAGLSNEKLFF

V gene: TRBV10-2
J gene: TRBJ2-7
CDR3 length: 14
D gene: NA
CDR3 protein: CASSEGLSLYEQYF

V gene: TRBV28
J gene: TRBJ1-5
CDR3 length: 14
D gene: NA
CDR3 protein: CASKAGASNQPQHF

V gene: TRBV5-1
J gene: TRBJ2-7
CDR3 length: 15
D gene: NA
CDR3 protein: CASSLEGLSSYEQYF

V gene: TRBV7-3
J gene: TRBJ2-3
CDR3 length: 15
D gene: TRBD2
CDR3 protein: CASSPSTGGGDTQYF

V gene: TRBV5-1
J gene: TRBJ2-7
CDR3 length: 13
D gene: NA
CDR3 protein: CASSLNRDYEQYF

V gene: TRBV19
J gene: TRBJ1-1
CDR3 length: 15
D gene: TRBD1
CDR3 protein: CASSPDRERTTEAFF

V gene: TRBV7-3
J gene: TRBJ2-1
CDR3 length: 14
D gene: TRBD2
CDR3 protein: CASSLNRLATEQFF

V gene: TRBV7-8
J gene: TRBJ1-6
CDR3 length: 16
D gene: TRBD1
CDR3 protein: CASSNQLRDRNSPLHF

V gene: TRBV5-4
J gene: TRBJ2-3
CDR3 length: 16
D gene: NA
CDR3 protein: CASSSTVRASTDTQYF

V gene: TRBV20-1
J gene: TRBJ1-5
CDR3 length: 16
D gene: TRBD1
CDR3 protein: CSASRGQTKERQPQHF

V gene: TRBV7-9
J gene: TRBJ1-3
CDR3 length: 15
D gene: NA
CDR3 protein: CASSFLPSPGNTIYF

V gene: TRBV5-5
J gene: TRBJ2-3
CDR3 length: 12
D gene: NA
CDR3 protein: CASAPKTDTQYF

V gene: TRBV2
J gene: TRBJ2-1
CDR3 length: 12
D gene: NA
CDR3 protein: CASNQGGNEQFF

V gene: TRBV7-6
J gene: TRBJ2-7
CDR3 length: 16
D gene: TRBD1
CDR3 protein: CASSQFPGQGIYEQYF

V gene: TRBV7-2
J gene: TRBJ2-3
CDR3 length: 15
D gene: TRBD1
CDR3 protein: CASSFSGTDTDTQYF

V gene: TRBV19
J gene: TRBJ2-4
CDR3 length: 14
D gene: TRBD2
CDR3 protein: CASSWGGRQNIQYF

V gene: TRBV6-5
J gene: TRBJ2-7
CDR3 length: 15
D gene: TRBD1
CDR3 protein: CASSPRDRVSYEQYF

V gene: TRBV2
J gene: TRBJ1-5
CDR3 length: 14
D gene: NA
CDR3 protein: CASRDTNSNQPQHF

V gene: TRBV5-6
J gene: TRBJ1-3
CDR3 length: 17
D gene: TRBD1
CDR3 protein: CASSPTRTGGVGNTIYF

V gene: TRBV27
J gene: TRBJ2-1
CDR3 length: 17
D gene: TRBD1
CDR3 protein: CASRAQGTVGSYNEQFF

V gene: TRBV6-1
J gene: TRBJ2-3
CDR3 length: 17
D gene: TRBD2
CDR3 protein: CASSATLAGGPSDTQYF

V gene: TRBV5-6
J gene: TRBJ2-5
CDR3 length: 14
D gene: TRBD2
CDR3 protein: CASSQGLAAGPQYF

V gene: TRBV7-8
J gene: TRBJ1-5
CDR3 length: 18
D gene: NA
CDR3 protein: CASSPLTIFGLSNQPQHF

V gene: TRBV19
J gene: TRBJ1-2
CDR3 length: 14
D gene: NA
CDR3 protein: CASSIKVTGLGYTF

V gene: TRBV19
J gene: TRBJ1-1
CDR3 length: 15
D gene: NA
CDR3 protein: CATTANLLTGAEAFF

V gene: TRBV6-6
J gene: TRBJ2-7
CDR3 length: 14
D gene: NA
CDR3 protein: CASSSYSEGSEQYF

V gene: TRBV11-2
J gene: TRBJ2-1
CDR3 length: 15
D gene: TRBD1
CDR3 protein: CASSLNGQGYNEQFF

V gene: TRBV6-5
J gene: TRBJ1-3
CDR3 length: 15
D gene: NA
CDR3 protein: CASSPVGGAGNTIYF

V gene: TRBV7-3
J gene: TRBJ2-2
CDR3 length: 18
D gene: NA
CDR3 protein: CASSLVYVAGSNTGELFF

V gene: TRBV9
J gene: TRBJ2-2
CDR3 length: 14
D gene: NA
CDR3 protein: CASSVFTETGELFF

V gene: TRBV27
J gene: TRBJ2-3
CDR3 length: 14
D gene: NA
CDR3 protein: CASSLRRGKDTQYF

V gene: TRBV5-4
J gene: TRBJ1-1
CDR3 length: 12
D gene: NA
CDR3 protein: CASSLLDSEAFF

V gene: TRBV27
J gene: TRBJ2-1
CDR3 length: 13
D gene: NA
CDR3 protein: CASSRILRNEQFF

V gene: TRBV27
J gene: TRBJ1-2
CDR3 length: 13
D gene: NA
CDR3 protein: CASSLDRTYGYTF